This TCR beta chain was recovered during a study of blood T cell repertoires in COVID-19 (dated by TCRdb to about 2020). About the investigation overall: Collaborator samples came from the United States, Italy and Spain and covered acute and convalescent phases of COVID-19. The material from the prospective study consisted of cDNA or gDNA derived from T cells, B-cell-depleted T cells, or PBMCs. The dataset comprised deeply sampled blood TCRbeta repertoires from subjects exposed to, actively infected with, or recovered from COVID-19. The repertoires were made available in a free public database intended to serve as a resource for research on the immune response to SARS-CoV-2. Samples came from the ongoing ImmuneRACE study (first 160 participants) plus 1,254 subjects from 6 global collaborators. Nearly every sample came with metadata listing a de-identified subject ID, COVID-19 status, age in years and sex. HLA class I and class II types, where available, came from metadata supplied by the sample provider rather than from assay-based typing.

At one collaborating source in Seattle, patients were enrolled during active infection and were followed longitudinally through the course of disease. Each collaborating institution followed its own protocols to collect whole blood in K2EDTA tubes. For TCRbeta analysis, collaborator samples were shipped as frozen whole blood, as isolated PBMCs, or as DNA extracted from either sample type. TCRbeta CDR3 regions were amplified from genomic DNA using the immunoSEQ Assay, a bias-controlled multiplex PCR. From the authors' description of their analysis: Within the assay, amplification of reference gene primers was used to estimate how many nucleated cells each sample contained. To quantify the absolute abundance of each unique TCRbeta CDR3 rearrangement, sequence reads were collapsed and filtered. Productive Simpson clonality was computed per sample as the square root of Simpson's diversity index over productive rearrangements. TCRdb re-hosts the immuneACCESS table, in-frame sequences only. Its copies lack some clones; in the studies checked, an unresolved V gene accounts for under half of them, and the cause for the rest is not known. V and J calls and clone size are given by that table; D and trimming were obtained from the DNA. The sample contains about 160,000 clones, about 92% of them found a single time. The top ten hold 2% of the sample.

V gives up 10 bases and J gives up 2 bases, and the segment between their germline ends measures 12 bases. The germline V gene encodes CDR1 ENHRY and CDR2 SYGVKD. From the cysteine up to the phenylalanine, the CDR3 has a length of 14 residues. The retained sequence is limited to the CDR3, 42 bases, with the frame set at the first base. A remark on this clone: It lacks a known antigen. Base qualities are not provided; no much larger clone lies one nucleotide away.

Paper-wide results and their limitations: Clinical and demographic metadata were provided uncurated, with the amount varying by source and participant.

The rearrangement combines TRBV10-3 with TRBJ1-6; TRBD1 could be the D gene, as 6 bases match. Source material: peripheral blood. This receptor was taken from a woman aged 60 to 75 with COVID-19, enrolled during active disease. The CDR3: CATNQGTYNSPLHF. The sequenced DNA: TGTGCCACCAATCAGGGGACCTATAATTCACCCCTCCACTTT.